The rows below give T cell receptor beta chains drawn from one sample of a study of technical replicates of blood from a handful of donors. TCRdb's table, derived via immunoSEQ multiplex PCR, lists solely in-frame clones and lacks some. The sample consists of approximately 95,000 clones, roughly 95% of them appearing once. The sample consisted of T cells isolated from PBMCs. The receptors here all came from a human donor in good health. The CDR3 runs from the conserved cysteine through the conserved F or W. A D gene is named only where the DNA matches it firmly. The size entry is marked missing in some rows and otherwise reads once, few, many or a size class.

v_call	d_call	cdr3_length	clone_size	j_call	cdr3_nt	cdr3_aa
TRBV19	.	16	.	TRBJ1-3	TGTGCCAGTAGTATAAGGCCGGGACACTCTGGAAACACCATATATTTT	CASSIRPGHSGNTIYF
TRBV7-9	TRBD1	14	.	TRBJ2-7	TGTGCCAGCAGCTGGGACAGGGTGAGCTACGAGCAGTACTTC	CASSWDRVSYEQYF
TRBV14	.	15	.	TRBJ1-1	TGTGCCAGCAGCCCCCTACGTTTAGCGAACACTGAAGCTTTCTTT	CASSPLRLANTEAFF
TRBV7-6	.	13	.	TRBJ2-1	TGTGCCAGCAGCTTAGCCCTTTCCAATGAGCAGTTCTTC	CASSLALSNEQFF
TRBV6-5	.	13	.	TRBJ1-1	TGTGCCAGCAGGAGACAGTTAAACACTGAAGCTTTCTTT	CASRRQLNTEAFF
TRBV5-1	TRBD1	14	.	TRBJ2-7	TGCGCCAGCAGCCCCTCAGGGGGCTCCTACGAGCAGTACTTC	CASSPSGGSYEQYF
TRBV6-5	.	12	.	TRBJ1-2	TGTGCCAGCCAGACCAGGGACTATGGCTACACCTTC	CASQTRDYGYTF
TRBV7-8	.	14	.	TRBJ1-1	TGTGCCAGCAGCTTTCCGGGGGAGGGGAGAGTGGCTTTCTTT	CASSFPGEGRVAFF
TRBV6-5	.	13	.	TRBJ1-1	TGTGCCAGCAGTCAGACATGGAACACTGAAGCTTTCTTT	CASSQTWNTEAFF
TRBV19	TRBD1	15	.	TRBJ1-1	TGTGCCAGTAGTAACAGGGGGACGGCAGACACTGAAGCTTTCTTT	CASSNRGTADTEAFF
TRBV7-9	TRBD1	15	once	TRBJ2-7	TGTGCCAGCAGCGCAAGACAGGGGCCGACGTACGAGCAGTACTTC	CASSARQGPTYEQYF
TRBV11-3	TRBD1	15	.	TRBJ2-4	TGTGCCAGCAGCCGACAGGGGGCAACCAAAAACATTCAGTACTTC	CASSRQGATKNIQYF
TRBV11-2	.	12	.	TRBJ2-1	TGTGCCAGCAGCTCTAACGGGAATGAGCAGTTCTTC	CASSSNGNEQFF
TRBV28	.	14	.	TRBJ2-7	TGTGCCAGCAGTTTACGACTAGATATCTACGAGCAGTACTTC	CASSLRLDIYEQYF
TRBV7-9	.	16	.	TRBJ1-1	TGTGCCAGCAGCTTAAGGGGCGGGACCGCGAACACTGAAGCTTTCTTT	CASSLRGGTANTEAFF
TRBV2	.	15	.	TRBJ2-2	TGTGCCAGCAGGATGGACACGACCGTAACCGGGGAGCTGTTTTTT	CASRMDTTVTGELFF
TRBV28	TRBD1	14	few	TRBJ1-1	TGTGCCAGCAGTTGGGGAGGTACAGGGGGCAAAGCTTTCTTT	CASSWGGTGGKAFF
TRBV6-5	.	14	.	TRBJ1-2	TGTGCCAGCAGTCGGGACTTAGCTAACTATGGCTACACCTTC	CASSRDLANYGYTF
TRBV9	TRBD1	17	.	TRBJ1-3	TGTGCCAGCAGCGTAGCGTATCTGACAGGGGGCGAAAACACCATATATTTT	CASSVAYLTGGENTIYF
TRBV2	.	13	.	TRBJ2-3	TGTGCCAGTCCGGGGTCGTACACAGATACGCAGTATTTT	CASPGSYTDTQYF
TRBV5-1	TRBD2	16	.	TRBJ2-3	TGCGCCAGCAGCTTGCCTAGCGGGAGGGGAACAGATACGCAGTATTTT	CASSLPSGRGTDTQYF
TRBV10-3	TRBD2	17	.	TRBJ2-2	TGTGCCATCAGTGAGTCGAGGACTAGCGGGAGGCCCGGGGAGCTGTTTTTT	CAISESRTSGRPGELFF
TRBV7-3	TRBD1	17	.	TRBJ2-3	TGTGCCAGCAGCTTAAGCCCTTTAGGGACAGGGACAGATACGCAGTATTTT	CASSLSPLGTGTDTQYF
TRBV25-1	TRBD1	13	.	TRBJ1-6	TGTGCCAGCAGTGAGACAGGGAATTCACCCCTCCACTTT	CASSETGNSPLHF
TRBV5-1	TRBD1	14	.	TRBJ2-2	TGCGCCAGCAGCGAGGGGACAGGGGCAGGGGAGCTGTTTTTT	CASSEGTGAGELFF
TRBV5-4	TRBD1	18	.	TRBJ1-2	TGTGCCAGCAGCTTTAGCTTGGGACAGGGAAGGGGCTCCTATGGCTACACCTTC	CASSFSLGQGRGSYGYTF
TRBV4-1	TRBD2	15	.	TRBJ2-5	TGCGCCAGCAGCCACCCACTAGCGGGAGTAGAGACCCAGTACTTC	CASSHPLAGVETQYF
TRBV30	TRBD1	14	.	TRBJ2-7	TGTGCCTGGAGTACAGGGGGCTCTGGCTACGAGCAGTACTTC	CAWSTGGSGYEQYF
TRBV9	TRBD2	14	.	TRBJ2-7	TGTGCCAGCAGCGAAGGACTAGTCTCCTACGAGCAGTACTTC	CASSEGLVSYEQYF
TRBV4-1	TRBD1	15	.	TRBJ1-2	TGCGCCAGCAGCCACTTACCGGGACAGGGAGATGGCTACACCTTC	CASSHLPGQGDGYTF
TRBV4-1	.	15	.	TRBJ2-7	TGCGCCAGCAGCCAATCTGGCCCTAGGGGTTACGAGCAGTACTTC	CASSQSGPRGYEQYF
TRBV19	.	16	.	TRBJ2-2	TGTGCCAGTAGTATGGTTGGAGGAATTCGGACCCGGGAGCTGTTTTTT	CASSMVGGIRTRELFF
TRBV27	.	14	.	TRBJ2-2	TGTGCAAGCTCGAGAGCCGGAGTGCCCGGGGAGCTGTTTTTT	CASSRAGVPGELFF
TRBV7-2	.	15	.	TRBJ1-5	TGTGCCAGCAGCTTGAGGGGGTCCTCCAATCAGCCCCAGCATTTT	CASSLRGSSNQPQHF
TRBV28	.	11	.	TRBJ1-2	TGTGCCAGCAGTTACAGGGATGGCTACACCTTC	CASSYRDGYTF